This passage covers 18 T cell receptor beta chains from one sample sequenced in a study of blood T cell repertoires in COVID-19. Libraries were prepared by immunoSEQ multiplex PCR; TCRdb keeps only in-frame clonotypes and omits some of them. Found here are about 120,000 clones, roughly 88% of them singletons; the top ten hold almost 0.9%. The source material was peripheral blood. These receptors originate from a woman aged 50 to 65 with active or convalescent COVID-19.

This chain joins TRBV18 and TRBJ2-4; a weak D match, TRBD2 (6 bases). V was clipped by 4 bases and J by 7 bases, with 8 bases between them. The germline CDR1 and CDR2 sequences are KGHSH and LQKENI. The CDR3 consists of 12 residues. This CDR3 reads CASSLGSNIQYF. The CDR3 coding sequence is TGTGCCAGCTCACTCGGGAGTAACATTCAGTACTTC.

The chain uses TRBV6-2 or TRBV6-3 and TRBJ2-1; possibly TRBD1 for D (6 bases). CDR1 is MNHEY and CDR2 is SVGEGT in the germline V gene. This CDR3 has 19 amino acids. Trimming pared 6 bases from V and 1 base from J, leaving 25 bases between. The CDR3 DNA is TGTGCCAGCAGGCCTTTGGACAGCCTCATCATACGGTCCTACAATGAGCAGTTCTTC. This codes for CASRPLDSLIIRSYNEQFF.

This clone was seen only a few times. V and J are TRBV2 and TRBJ1-2, with 11 bases lining up with TRBD1. J gave up 2 bases and V 6 bases, and 2 bases lay outside the gene matches. Germline V lookup: CDR1 SNHLY, CDR2 FYNNEI. This CDR3 is 14 amino acids long. The CDR3 loop is CASSRTGGNYGYTF. In DNA form, the CDR3 reads TGTGCCAGCAGCCGGACAGGGGGCAACTATGGCTACACCTTC.

The rearrangement links TRBV2 to TRBJ2-7; TRBD2 agrees at 7 bases. The CDR3 consists of 14 residues. CDR1 is SNHLY and CDR2 is FYNNEI in the germline V gene. The V segment lost 4 bases and the J segment 3 bases; nucleotides outside the gene matches: 6. This chain's CDR3 is CASSGGGRGYEQYF. CDR3 bases: TGTGCCAGCAGTGGCGGCGGGAGAGGCTACGAGCAGTACTTC.

This rearrangement joins TRBV7-9 to TRBJ2-1; D is possibly TRBD1 (5 bases). The V end lost 6 bases, the J end lost 6 bases, and 12 bases lay between the germline ends. CDR3 length equals 13 residues. Germline CDR1 is SEHNR and CDR2 is FQNEAQ (reference sequence). CDR3 coding DNA: TGTGCCAGCAGGCAAAGACAGCTCAATGAGCAGTTCTTC. Translation: CASRQRQLNEQFF.

To note about this clone: One end of the junction is discordant with germline, which a read error may explain. This chain connects TRBV5-6 to TRBJ2-2; possibly TRBD1 or TRBD2 for D (6 bases each). The CDR3 runs 19 residues. Germline lookup yields CDR1 SGHDT and CDR2 YYEEEE. The CDR3 sequence: CASRLGAFGAGLNTGELFF. CDR3 nucleotide sequence: TGTGCCAGCAGGTTGGGGGCCTTTGGGGCGGGATTGAACACCGGGGAGCTGTTTTTT.

The V call is TRBV28, the J call TRBJ2-7, with 7 bases matching TRBD2. The trim removed 8 bases at V and 4 bases at J, leaving 8 bases unmatched. In germline, CDR1 is MDHEN, CDR2 SYDVKM. The CDR3 consists of 13 residues. CDR3 in amino acids: CASRPSGGYEQYF. The CDR3, as DNA: TGTGCCAGCCGACCCTCGGGAGGATACGAGCAGTACTTC.

This chain uses TRBV7-2 with TRBJ2-1; 9 positions match TRBD2. V dropped 0 bases and J dropped 3; count of bases not matched to a gene: 0. The CDR3 covers 15 residues. Germline V lookup: CDR1 SGHTA, CDR2 FQGNSA. The CDR3 DNA is TGTGCCAGCAGCTTAGCTAGCGGGGGCTACAATGAGCAGTTCTTC. Translation gives CASSLASGGYNEQFF.

This chain links TRBV24-1 with TRBJ2-2; weak D call: TRBD2 (5 bases). Trimming took 10 bases from V and 5 from J, leaving 16 bases between them. This CDR3 has 14 amino acids. In germline, CDR1 is KGHDR, CDR2 SFDVKD. The CDR3 DNA follows: TGTGCCACTTCAGACTACTTGCCTACCGGGGAGCTGTTTTTT. Its translation: CATSDYLPTGELFF.

This clone was picked up a small number of times. The chain is built from TRBV7-9 and TRBJ2-1; D might be TRBD2 (5 bases). The germline V gene has CDR1 SEHNR and CDR2 FQNEAQ (reference sequence). V was cut by 3 bases and J by 12 bases, with 12 bases left in between. The CDR3 covers 12 residues. CDR3 DNA sequence: TGTGCCAGCAGCTTTGGGCCCGCGGGGCAGTTCTTC. Translating gives CASSFGPAGQFF.

The chain carries TRBV19 and TRBJ2-5, with TRBD1 identical over 8 bases. The germline V gene has CDR1 LNHDA and CDR2 SQIVND (reference sequence). This CDR3 comprises 13 residues. With V trimmed by 3 bases and J by 5 bases, 2 bases remained unmatched. This CDR3 is CASSIGDRETQYF. CDR3 DNA: TGTGCCAGTAGTATCGGGGACAGGGAGACCCAGTACTTC.

The chain joins TRBV11-2 to TRBJ2-2; tentatively, D is TRBD2 (5 bases). The CDR3 is 14 amino acids. Germline V gene data show CDR1 as SGHAT and CDR2 as FQNNGV. Trimming stripped 2 bases from V and 7 bases from J, with 11 bases between. DNA of the CDR3: TGTGCCAGCAGCTTAACCGGGAATGGCGGGGAGCTGTTTTTT. Protein product: CASSLTGNGGELFF. The variable domain in full, with the rest retrieved from reference TRBV11-2 and TRBJ2-2, is EAGVAQSPRYKIIEKRQSVAFWCNPISGHATLYWYQQILGQGPKLLIQFQNNGVVDDSQLPKDRFSAERLKGVDSTLKIQPAKLEDSAVYLCASSLTGNGGELFFGEGSRLTVL.

CDR3 DNA sequence: TGTGCCAGCAGTTTTACCCTAGGGGATGGGGTGAACACTGAAGCTTTCTTT. Translation gives CASSFTLGDGVNTEAFF. The chain employs TRBV27 and TRBJ1-1; weak D call: TRBD1 (5 bases). There are 17 residues in the CDR3. Germline assignment: CDR1 MNHEY and CDR2 SMNVEV (reference sequence). With 3 bases removed from V and 0 bases from J, the gap between germline ends came to 17 bases.

This chain connects TRBV7-2 to TRBJ2-7; D may be TRBD2 (6 bases). CDR3 size: 13 residues. The germline CDR1 and CDR2 sequences are SGHTA and FQGNSA. Trimming removed 2 bases at V and 6 bases at J, with 11 bases between. CDR3 sequence: CASSLSAGTEQYF. The CDR3 nucleotides read TGTGCCAGCAGCTTAAGTGCGGGAACCGAGCAGTACTTC.

The J gene is TRBJ1-5, the V gene TRBV3-1 (or the pseudogene TRBV3-2); D not certain. Trimming removed 3 bases from V and 3 bases from J, with 12 bases in between. From germline, CDR1 is LGHDT and CDR2 YNNKEL (reference sequence). This CDR3 region has 15 residues. In nucleotides, the CDR3 is TGTGCCAGCAGCCACGCAGGTGGAATCAATCAGCCCCAGCATTTT. Translating gives CASSHAGGINQPQHF.

CDR3 coding DNA: TGTGCCAGCAGCAGGGGACAGGGACCGTACTTC. Its protein product is CASSRGQGPYF. The gene calls are TRBV7-9 and TRBJ2-7; TRBD1 aligns across 9 bases. Trimming at V came to 5 bases and at J to 12 bases, leaving 5 bases not matched to a gene. This CDR3 comprises 11 residues. CDR1 is SEHNR, CDR2 FQNEAQ, per germline (reference sequence).

The chain links TRBV2 to TRBJ2-3; 10 nucleotides agree with TRBD2. Germline assignment: CDR1 SNHLY and CDR2 FYNNEI. The CDR3 has 16 residues. Germline trimming cut 3 bases from V and 0 bases from J; bases unmatched to any gene: 3. CDR3 in DNA: TGTGCCAGCAGTGATCCTAGCGGGGGAAGCACAGATACGCAGTATTTT. Translating gives CASSDPSGGSTDTQYF.

The V and J genes are TRBV19 and TRBJ2-1, with D perhaps TRBD1 (5 bases). Germline values: CDR1 LNHDA, CDR2 SQIVND (reference sequence). The V gene lost 0 bases and the J gene lost 2 bases, with 5 bases spanning the gap. The CDR3 consists of 14 residues. CDR3 residues: CASSIDRAYNEQFF. The CDR3 DNA reads as TGTGCCAGTAGTATAGACAGGGCCTACAATGAGCAGTTCTTC.